The 29 T cell receptor beta chains below were found in one sample sequenced in a study of blood T cell repertoires in COVID-19. Assay: immunoSEQ multiplex PCR; the TCRdb copy retains only in-frame clones and omits some. The sample includes about 230,000 clones, 70% to 90% of them seen just once. Sequenced: peripheral blood. Source of these receptors: a man aged 35-49 years with acute or convalescent COVID-19.

The chain carries TRBV19 and TRBJ1-2; TRBD1 aligns across 7 bases. This CDR3 is built from 14 residues. V lost 6 bases, J lost 3 bases, and 7 bases stayed unmatched. Germline-derived CDR1 and CDR2 are LNHDA and SQIVND (reference sequence). The CDR3, as DNA: TGTGCCAGTAGAAATTCCGGGACAGACTATGGCTACACCTTC. Protein product: CASRNSGTDYGYTF.

This clone was picked up a small number of times. The gene calls are TRBV9 and TRBJ1-1, with D uncertain. The CDR3 runs to 15 residues. Trimming removed 2 bases from V and 0 bases from J, with 11 bases in between. CDR1 is SGDLS and CDR2 is YYNGEE in the germline V gene. The CDR3 bases are TGTGCCAGCAGCGTCTCGACACAGATGAACACTGAAGCTTTCTTT. This gives the protein CASSVSTQMNTEAFF. Complete variable domain (other parts from reference TRBV9 and TRBJ1-1): DSGVTQTPKHLITATGQRVTLRCSPRSGDLSVYWYQQSLDQGLQFLIQYYNGEERAKGNILERFSAQQFPDLHSELNLSSLELGDSALYFCASSVSTQMNTEAFFGQGTRLTVV.

The chain joins TRBV2 to TRBJ2-1; D is unclear. Trimming removed 2 bases from V and 15 bases from J, with 11 bases in between. In germline, CDR1 is SNHLY, CDR2 FYNNEI. The CDR3 is 11 residues long. The CDR3, as DNA: TGTGCCAGCAGTGAAAGAGACATTCGGTTCTTC. It specifies CASSERDIRFF.

CDR3 protein: CASSKGQGPFTDTQYF. CDR3 DNA sequence: TGTGCCAGCTCAAAAGGACAGGGGCCTTTCACAGATACGCAGTATTTT. This chain uses TRBV18 with TRBJ2-3; 9 nucleotides match TRBD1. This CDR3 has 16 residues. The germline V gene has CDR1 KGHSH and CDR2 LQKENI. With V trimmed by 5 bases and J by 2 bases, 8 bases remained unmatched. Full variable domain (missing parts from reference TRBV18 and TRBJ2-3): NAGVMQNPRHLVRRRGQEARLRCSPMKGHSHVYWYRQLPEEGLKFMVYLQKENIIDESGMPKERFSAEFPKEGPSILRIQQVVRGDSAAYFCASSKGQGPFTDTQYFGPGTRLTVL.

This clone was seen only once. The gene calls are TRBV28 and TRBJ1-3, with TRBD1 matching 7 bases. The CDR3 runs to 15 residues. After removal of 6 bases from V and 0 bases from J, the junction contained 5 bases not matched to a gene. CDR1 MDHEN and CDR2 SYDVKM come from the germline V gene. The CDR3 loop is CASRGDRVSGNTIYF. The CDR3 nucleotides read TGTGCCAGCAGAGGAGACAGGGTCTCTGGAAACACCATATATTTT.

This clone was seen only a few times. This chain links TRBV27 with TRBJ2-7; TRBD1 agrees at 11 bases. The CDR3 is 15 residues long. J was trimmed by 0 bases and V by 5 bases; bases with no gene match: 3. Per the germline V gene, CDR1 is MNHEY and CDR2 is SMNVEV (reference sequence). CDR3 nucleotide sequence: TGTGCCAGCAGTCTCGGGACAGGGGGCTCCTACGAGCAGTACTTC. As protein: CASSLGTGGSYEQYF.

The chain links TRBV10-1 to TRBJ1-1; D unresolved. The germline CDR1 and CDR2 sequences are WNHNN and SYGVQD (reference sequence). The V gene lost 3 bases and the J gene lost 10 bases, with 12 bases spanning the gap. This CDR3 is 12 amino acids long. The CDR3 bases are TGCGCCAGCAGTGAATTAGCGGGGAGAGCTTTCTTT. Translated: CASSELAGRAFF.

V is TRBV4-3 and J is TRBJ2-7; TRBD2 is a possible D gene (6 bases). There are 15 residues in the CDR3. Trimming removed 1 base at V and 3 bases at J, with 13 bases between. Germline CDR1 LGHNA, CDR2 YSLEER. The CDR3 loop is CASSQGLGTLYEQYF. DNA for the CDR3: TGCGCCAGCAGCCAAGGATTGGGGACTCTCTACGAGCAGTACTTC.

This clone was seen once. The J gene is TRBJ1-6, the V gene TRBV5-3, with TRBD1 matching 11 bases. TRBV5-3 is noted as an ORF with a role that remains uncertain. Losses at the gene ends were 4 bases for V and 0 bases for J; bases not matched to a gene: 3. The CDR3 has 17 amino acids. Here the CDR3 reads CARSGQGASSYNSPLHF. The CDR3 DNA reads TGTGCCAGAAGCGGACAGGGGGCGAGCTCCTATAATTCACCCCTCCACTTT.

This clone was found once. Written as DNA, the CDR3 is TGTGCCAGCAGCTCCCCGGGGACAGGGGCCGATGAGTACTTC. Its translation: CASSSPGTGADEYF. V usage is TRBV7-9 and J usage is TRBJ2-7; 10 nucleotides align to TRBD1. Germline loops: CDR1 SEHNR, CDR2 FQNEAQ (reference sequence). The J segment lost 11 bases and the V segment lost 4 bases, leaving 11 bases of the junction unmatched. The CDR3 is 14 residues long.

The chain links TRBV13 to TRBJ1-2; D perhaps matches TRBD1 (5 bases). Between the trimmed V and J ends, which lost 1 base and 3 bases, there was a span of 12 bases. CDR1 PRHDT and CDR2 FYEKMQ come from the germline V gene (reference sequence). The CDR3 contains 15 residues. CDR3 residues: CASSLERRGDYGYTF. The CDR3 nucleotides read TGTGCCAGCAGCTTAGAGAGGCGGGGGGACTATGGCTACACCTTC.

This chain links TRBV7-2 with TRBJ2-2; D is perhaps TRBD1 (5 bases). Looked up from germline, CDR1 is SGHTA and CDR2 is FQGNSA. The V end lost 6 bases, the J end lost 6 bases, and 17 bases lay between the germline ends. This CDR3 region has 15 residues. For the CDR3, the DNA is TGTGCCAGCAGTCTTAGACAGCAACGCGCCGGGGAGCTGTTTTTT. It specifies CASSLRQQRAGELFF.

V is TRBV7-3 and J is TRBJ1-6; weak D call: TRBD1 (5 bases). This CDR3 comprises 15 residues. V was trimmed by 3 bases and J by 7 bases, leaving 13 bases between them. CDR1 is SGHTA, CDR2 FQGTGA, per germline. CDR3 in amino acids: CASSLVSGANSPLHF. In nucleotides, the CDR3 is TGTGCCAGCAGCTTGGTCAGCGGGGCAAATTCACCCCTCCACTTT.

In this sample, this clone turned up a few times. The chain uses TRBV11-3 and TRBJ1-1; D not resolved. Trimming shortened V by 3 bases and J by 4 bases, and 9 bases separated the two germline ends. Per the germline V gene, CDR1 is SGHNT and CDR2 is YENEEA. CDR3 length: 13 residues. The CDR3 here is CASSFKGGTEAFF. The CDR3 nucleotides are TGTGCCAGCAGCTTCAAAGGCGGCACTGAAGCTTTCTTT.

This clone has just one count. The chain carries TRBV27 and TRBJ2-5; a weak D match, TRBD1 (5 bases). Germline V CDR1 and CDR2: MNHEY, SMNVEV (reference sequence). Trimming left V 3 bases short and J 1 base short, with 9 bases between. The length of the CDR3 is 14 residues. Here the CDR3 DNA reads TGTGCCAGCAGTTTTGAAGACAGCCAAGAGACCCAGTACTTC. As protein: CASSFEDSQETQYF.

The chain couples TRBV11-2 to TRBJ2-5; no clear D. Trimming shortened V by 2 bases and J by 2 bases, and 9 bases separated the two germline ends. Germline V gene lookup returns CDR1 SGHAT and CDR2 FQNNGV. The CDR3 consists of 14 residues. DNA for the CDR3: TGTGCCAGCAGCTTACTGTCCAGTCAAGAGACCCAGTACTTC. It is translated as CASSLLSSQETQYF.

The chain combines TRBV5-5 with TRBJ2-3; the match to TRBD1 covers 9 bases. V lost 5 bases and J lost 5; bases outside the gene matches: 9. This CDR3 contains 15 residues. CDR1 SGHKS and CDR2 YYEKEE come from the germline V gene (reference sequence). Here the CDR3 DNA reads TGTGCCAGCAGTTCGAGGACAGGGGATAAAGATACGCAGTATTTT. It specifies CASSSRTGDKDTQYF.

This clone showed up just once. The chain links TRBV19 to TRBJ2-7, with 7 bases fitting TRBD1. V was pared by 5 bases and J by 2 bases, with 9 bases of the junction left unmatched. Germline assignment: CDR1 LNHDA and CDR2 SQIVND (reference sequence). The CDR3 has 15 amino acids. The DNA for the CDR3 is TGTGCCAGTAGTCCTTTCGGGACAGCCCCCTACGAGCAGTACTTC. Translated: CASSPFGTAPYEQYF.

Note on this clone: Relative to the germline gene, one junction end is altered; a read error may explain this. The chain combines TRBV5-6 with TRBJ1-6; D is uncertain. The CDR3 runs 12 residues. Per the germline V gene, CDR1 is SGHDT and CDR2 is YYEEEE. This CDR3 reads CASSSYNSPLHF. The DNA of the CDR3 is TGTGCCAGCAGCTCCTACAATTCACCCCTCCACTTT.

This chain connects TRBV5-1 to TRBJ1-3; tentatively, D is TRBD1 (5 bases). Germline values: CDR1 SGHRS, CDR2 YFSETQ. CDR3 length: 16 residues. Deletions cut 0 bases from V and 4 bases from J, with 14 bases between. The CDR3 region has the DNA TGCGCCAGCAGCTTGGCTCTTGGAGGGGTCGGAAACACCATATATTTT. This sequence encodes CASSLALGGVGNTIYF. The whole variable domain, remainder taken from reference TRBV5-1 and TRBJ1-3, is KAGVTQTPRYLIKTRGQQVTLSCSPISGHRSVSWYQQTPGQGLQFLFEYFSETQRNKGNFPGRFSGRQFSNSRSEMNVSTLELGDSALYLCASSLALGGVGNTIYFGEGSWLTVV.

The rearrangement joins TRBV5-1 to TRBJ2-1; 7 bases are a match to TRBD1. J was trimmed by 5 bases and V by 2 bases; bases with no gene match: 7. CDR3 size: 15 residues. Germline loops: CDR1 SGHRS, CDR2 YFSETQ. The CDR3 reads CASSFHRGRDNEQFF. In DNA, the CDR3 is TGCGCCAGCAGCTTTCACAGGGGTCGTGACAATGAGCAGTTCTTC.

The chain has TRBV3-1 (or the pseudogene TRBV3-2) and TRBJ2-5; D not certain. The CDR3 loop spans 13 amino acids. Germline V gene data show CDR1 as LGHDT and CDR2 as YNNKEL (reference sequence). Deletions cut 0 bases from V and 10 bases from J, with 12 bases between. The CDR3 region has the DNA TGTGCCAGCAGCCAAGAAAGGAGCACCAGCCAGTACTTC. Translation: CASSQERSTSQYF.

This chain joins TRBV19 and TRBJ2-7, with D possibly being TRBD2 (6 bases). The CDR3 extends over 15 amino acids. In germline, CDR1 is LNHDA, CDR2 SQIVND (reference sequence). V dropped 8 bases and J dropped 3 bases, with 20 bases sitting between them. CDR3 residues: CASRPRGTALYEQYF. The CDR3 bases are TGTGCCAGTCGACCTCGCGGGACTGCTCTCTACGAGCAGTACTTC.

The chain combines TRBV6-6 with TRBJ2-1; D is possibly TRBD1 (5 bases). Per germline, CDR1 MNHNY and CDR2 SVGAGI (reference sequence). V gave up 6 bases and J gave up 7 bases, with 10 bases separating them. CDR3 length: 12 residues. The CDR3 DNA is TGTGCCAGCAGAGAAAGGGGAAATGAGCAGTTCTTC. Protein sequence: CASRERGNEQFF.

The V call is TRBV6-6, the J call TRBJ2-7; D gene uncertain. The CDR3 is made up of 12 amino acids. Trimming took 6 bases from V and 3 from J, leaving 9 bases between them. Germline V CDR1 and CDR2: MNHNY, SVGAGI (reference sequence). CDR3 residues: CASSPGVYEQYF. CDR3 coding DNA: TGTGCCAGCAGCCCCGGTGTCTACGAGCAGTACTTC.

V gene TRBV30 combines with J gene TRBJ1-4; 8 bases match TRBD1. The V and J ends lost 3 bases and 8 bases, in that order; junction bases with no gene match: 8. Germline CDR1 reads GTSNPN; CDR2 reads SVGIG (reference sequence). CDR3 length: 14 residues. CDR3 bases: TGTGCCTGGAGCGTAGGGACAGGCGGGGAAAAACTGTTTTTT. This sequence encodes CAWSVGTGGEKLFF.

This clone was counted a few times. This chain joins TRBV19 and TRBJ1-3; TRBD1 matches 8 bases. The CDR3 covers 18 residues. Losses at the gene ends were 10 bases for V and 0 bases for J; bases not matched to a gene: 17. CDR1 is LNHDA and CDR2 is SQIVND in the germline V gene (reference sequence). DNA of the CDR3: TGTGCCACCACAGGGACAGGCCGACAACTTCACTCTGGAAACACCATATATTTT. Amino acids: CATTGTGRQLHSGNTIYF.

The rearrangement links TRBV28 to TRBJ2-2; D is possibly TRBD2 (5 bases). The CDR3 runs to 13 residues. The V and J ends lost 3 bases and 4 bases respectively, with 6 bases between them. From germline, CDR1 is MDHEN and CDR2 SYDVKM. For the CDR3, the DNA is TGTGCCAGCAGTTTTCGGGGCACCGGGGAGCTGTTTTTT. Protein sequence: CASSFRGTGELFF.

The J gene is TRBJ1-2, the V gene TRBV12-3 or TRBV12-4, with D perhaps matching TRBD1 (6 bases). The CDR3 covers 13 residues. Trimming pared 5 bases from V and 4 bases from J, leaving 11 bases between. CDR3 bases: TGTGCCAGCAGTCCCAGGGGAAGCTATGGCTACACCTTC. Encoded protein: CASSPRGSYGYTF.